Presented here are 18 T cell receptor beta chains from one specimen sequenced in a study of blood T cell repertoires in COVID-19. The table came from immunoSEQ multiplex PCR; TCRdb's copy has only in-frame clones and leaves some out. The sample holds tens of thousands of clones, about 80% seen once. Sequencing used peripheral blood. These receptors were taken from an elderly woman with acute or convalescent COVID-19.

The rearrangement joins TRBV2 to TRBJ2-2; 8 bases line up with TRBD2. The J segment lost 0 bases and the V segment lost 0 bases, leaving 9 bases of the junction unmatched. The CDR3 loop spans 19 amino acids. Germline CDR1 SNHLY, CDR2 FYNNEI. In nucleotides, the CDR3 is TGTGCCAGCAGTGAAGCTGCGGTAGCGGGGTTCGCGAACACCGGGGAGCTGTTTTTT. Translated: CASSEAAVAGFANTGELFF.

A note on this clone: The sample holds other DNA sequences that translate to the same CDR3. The gene calls are TRBV18 and TRBJ1-5, with TRBD1 matching over 8 bases. This CDR3 is built from 15 residues. From germline, CDR1 is KGHSH and CDR2 LQKENI. V was clipped by 3 bases and J by 2 bases; unmatched bases: 3. In DNA form, the CDR3 reads TGTGCCAGCTCACCTGACAGGGGCGGCAATCAGCCCCAGCATTTT. Its translation: CASSPDRGGNQPQHF.

The gene calls are TRBV6-2 or TRBV6-3 and TRBJ2-2, with TRBD1 matching over 8 bases. There are 15 residues in the CDR3. CDR1 MNHEY and CDR2 SVGEGT come from the germline V gene. Unmatched junction bases numbered 3, after V lost 6 bases and J lost 0 bases. Here the CDR3 DNA reads TGTGCCAGCAGCCGACAGGGGACGAACACCGGGGAGCTGTTTTTT. This encodes CASSRQGTNTGELFF.

V is TRBV7-3 and J is TRBJ1-2, with 7 bases aligning to TRBD1. The CDR3 runs 15 residues. CDR1 and CDR2 (germline): SGHTA, FQGTGA. Trimming removed 2 bases from V and 4 bases from J; junction bases left unmatched: 7. This CDR3 is CASSLEGRQGYGYTF. The CDR3 region has the DNA TGTGCCAGCAGCTTAGAGGGCCGACAGGGCTATGGCTACACCTTC. The variable domain in full, with the rest retrieved from reference TRBV7-3 and TRBJ1-2, is GAGVSQTPSNKVTEKGKYVELRCDPISGHTALYWYRQSLGQGPEFLIYFQGTGAADDSGLPNDRFFAVRPEGSVSTLKIQRTERGDSAVYLCASSLEGRQGYGYTFGSGTRLTVV.

The rearrangement links TRBV24-1 to TRBJ2-2; 12 bases match TRBD2. Germline values: CDR1 KGHDR, CDR2 SFDVKD. V shed 3 bases, J shed 5 bases, and the junction held 6 bases outside the gene matches. The CDR3 consists of 17 residues. CDR3 coding DNA: TGTGCCACCAGTGATCCCCTAGCGGGAGGGGGGACCGGGGAGCTGTTTTTT. Residues: CATSDPLAGGGTGELFF.

This clone was seen once. This rearrangement joins TRBV7-8 to TRBJ1-6, with TRBD1 identical over 10 bases. The CDR3 is 15 residues long. With 1 base clipped from V and 10 bases from J, the junction kept 4 bases outside the gene matches. CDR1 and CDR2 (germline): SGHVS, FQNEAQ. The CDR3 DNA follows: TGTGCCAGCAGCTTAGGGGGGACAGGGGTATCACCCCTCCACTTT. Translated, it gives CASSLGGTGVSPLHF.

The sample holds a few counts of this clone. This rearrangement joins TRBV29-1 to TRBJ1-1; 7 bases line up with TRBD1. This CDR3 has 13 residues. The V and J ends lost 7 bases and 0 bases, in that order; junction bases with no gene match: 5. Germline CDR1 SQVTM, CDR2 ANQGSEA. CDR3 in amino acids: CSADRAVNTEAFF. CDR3 DNA: TGCAGCGCCGACAGGGCCGTGAACACTGAAGCTTTCTTT.

The V gene is TRBV20-1, the J gene TRBJ1-1, with a tentative D call TRBD1 (5 bases). The V end was cut by 3 bases, the J end by 0 bases, with 11 bases between. This CDR3 comprises 14 residues. Germline-derived CDR1 and CDR2 are DFQATT and SNEGSKA (reference sequence). The CDR3 DNA reads TGCAGTGCTAGTTTACAGGTTTTGAACACTGAAGCTTTCTTT. The encoded protein is CSASLQVLNTEAFF.

The chain couples TRBV7-2 to TRBJ1-6; 7 bases match TRBD1. J lost 13 bases, V lost 4 bases, and 4 bases had no gene match. The CDR3 runs to 12 residues. Germline CDR1 is SGHTA and CDR2 is FQGNSA. The CDR3 loop reads CASSSQGMPLHF. CDR3 sequence (DNA): TGTGCCAGCAGCTCACAGGGGATGCCCCTCCACTTT.

This clone was picked up one time. The CDR3 DNA follows: TGTGCCAGCAGCGGCGCGACAGGGGGAGCTTTCTTT. This encodes CASSGATGGAFF. The V and J genes are TRBV6-5 and TRBJ1-1; 9 bases match TRBD1. This CDR3 spans 12 amino acids. Trimming at V came to 6 bases and at J to 10 bases, leaving 6 bases not matched to a gene. Per the germline V gene, CDR1 is MNHEY and CDR2 is SVGAGI.

This clone was seen a single time. The CDR3 nucleotides are TGTGCCAGTAGCCCTGGGACAGGGGGGAATGAGCAGTTCTTC. This gives the protein CASSPGTGGNEQFF. The rearrangement uses TRBV19 and TRBJ2-1, with TRBD1 identical over 11 bases. Germline CDR1 reads LNHDA; CDR2 reads SQIVND (reference sequence). This CDR3 contains 14 residues. V shed 6 bases, J shed 7 bases, and the junction held 5 bases outside the gene matches.

The chain carries TRBV24-1 and TRBJ1-4, with unresolved D. CDR1 is KGHDR, CDR2 SFDVKD, per germline. This CDR3 has 11 residues. Trimming took off 4 bases at V and 7 bases at J, with 3 bases between the two ends. CDR3 sequence: CATSEREKLFF. In DNA form, the CDR3 reads TGTGCCACCAGTGAGCGTGAAAAACTGTTTTTT.

The chain joins TRBV5-1 to TRBJ2-1, with TRBD2 identical over 8 bases. CDR1 and CDR2 (germline): SGHRS, YFSETQ. CDR3 length: 15 residues. V dropped 4 bases and J dropped 7; count of bases not matched to a gene: 10. The CDR3 sequence: CASSPRGGARNEQFF. The CDR3, as DNA: TGCGCCAGCAGCCCCCGGGGGGGCGCCCGGAATGAGCAGTTCTTC.

This clone was observed a few times. The chain carries TRBV29-1 and TRBJ2-2; 8 bases line up with TRBD2. The CDR3 runs 15 residues. With 1 base clipped from V and 2 bases from J, the junction kept 3 bases outside the gene matches. Germline V gives CDR1 SQVTM, CDR2 ANQGSEA. The CDR3 DNA reads TGCAGCGTTGAAGCGGGGGGGCGCAACACCGGGGAGCTGTTTTTT. It translates to CSVEAGGRNTGELFF.

The CDR3 coding sequence is TGTGCCAGCAGTTTATCTAGGACAGGGGGCAATCAGCCCCAGCATTTT. Encoded protein: CASSLSRTGGNQPQHF. The gene calls are TRBV28 and TRBJ1-5; TRBD1 agrees at 9 bases. V trimming: 1 base; J trimming: 2 bases; junction bases outside the gene matches: 3. Germline V gene sequence: CDR1 MDHEN, CDR2 SYDVKM. CDR3 length: 16 amino acids.

V usage is TRBV15 and J usage is TRBJ2-2; 7 bases align to TRBD1. The V gene's germline CDR1 is LNHNV and CDR2 YYDKDF (reference sequence). The trim removed 0 bases at V and 1 base at J, leaving 14 bases unmatched. CDR3 length equals 20 residues. The CDR3 coding sequence is TGTGCCACCAGCAGAGACCCGGTTGGGCAGGGGGTAATGAACACCGGGGAGCTGTTTTTT. Amino acids: CATSRDPVGQGVMNTGELFF.

The genes are TRBV3-1 (or the pseudogene TRBV3-2) and TRBJ1-1, with D unclear. The V gene lost 2 bases and the J gene lost 4 bases, with 8 bases spanning the gap. This CDR3 region has 13 residues. The germline V gene encodes CDR1 LGHDT and CDR2 YNNKEL (reference sequence). Written as DNA, the CDR3 is TGTGCCAGCAGCCAAAGCCCAGGCACTGAAGCTTTCTTT. Translated, it gives CASSQSPGTEAFF.

The CDR3 reads CASSLDGLMNTEAFF. The CDR3 coding sequence is TGCGCCAGCAGCTTGGACGGTTTGATGAACACTGAAGCTTTCTTT. The chain joins TRBV5-1 to TRBJ1-1; D remains ambiguous. Trimming removed 0 bases from V and 0 bases from J, with 9 bases in between. CDR1 is SGHRS, CDR2 YFSETQ, per germline. This CDR3 contains 15 residues.